One and the same sample provided the 9 T cell receptor beta chains below, sequenced in a study of regulatory T cells in long-lasting Graves disease. Noted time point: newly diagnosed GD, antithyroid drugs for less than 3 months. Isolated PBMC RNA provided the starting material for the TCR library. With iRepertoire HTBI primers and Arm-PCR of CDR3 regions, TCR beta libraries were built. TCRdb processed the multiplex PCR reads anew with MiXCR; each CDR3 protein has one entry. The sample holds fewer than 650,000 distinct CDR3 sequences, 15% to 20% seen once. This sample also appeared in a second study, on T cells in Graves' hyperthyroidism and ophthalmopathy.

Sample: peripheral blood mononuclear cells (PBMCs), taken at new diagnosis, from a patient treated with antithyroid drugs. The receptors derive from a man younger than 30 with Graves disease.

The chain employs TRBV7-8 and TRBJ1-5, with TRBD1 as a possible D gene (5 bases). V was clipped by 0 bases and J by 4 bases, with 10 bases between them. Germline V lookup: CDR1 SGHVS, CDR2 FQNEAQ. This CDR3 spans 15 amino acids. CDR3 sequence (DNA): TGTGCCAGCAGCTTAGCCGAGGGGAGAAATCAGCCCCAGCATTTT. Its translation: CASSLAEGRNQPQHF.

The chain is built from TRBV14 and TRBJ2-4; 9 bases are shared with TRBD1. The CDR3 loop spans 15 amino acids. V dropped 3 bases and J dropped 6; count of bases not matched to a gene: 6. Germline CDR1 and CDR2: SGHDN and FVKESK. The CDR3 bases are TGTGCCAGCAGCCATCTACGGACAGGGGTAAACATTCAGTACTTC. Encoded protein: CASSHLRTGVNIQYF. Full variable domain (outside the CDR3, taken from reference TRBV14 and TRBJ2-4): EAGVTQFPSHSVIEKGQTVTLRCDPISGHDNLYWYRRVMGKEIKFLLHFVKESKQDESGMPNNRFLAERTGGTYSTLKVQPAELEDSGVYFCASSHLRTGVNIQYFGAGTRLSVL.

This clonotype was detected many times. The gene calls are TRBV20-1 and TRBJ2-7; possibly TRBD2 for D (6 bases). The V and J ends lost 0 bases and 1 base respectively, with 19 bases between them. CDR1 and CDR2 (germline): DFQATT, SNEGSKA (reference sequence). This CDR3 has 17 amino acids. CDR3: CSARDGEVRGRSYEQYF. The CDR3 coding sequence is TGCAGTGCTAGAGACGGGGAGGTCCGAGGCAGGTCCTACGAGCAGTACTTC.

CDR3 nucleotide sequence: TGTGCCAGCAGTTCACCAGGGGCAGTATGGGATGGCTACACCTTC. This codes for CASSSPGAVWDGYTF. The genes are TRBV28 and TRBJ1-2, with D perhaps TRBD1 (6 bases). The CDR3 covers 15 residues. Germline assignment: CDR1 MDHEN and CDR2 SYDVKM. V was cut by 4 bases and J by 6 bases, with 18 bases left in between.

This clonotype has at least ten counts. The chain recombines TRBV27 with TRBJ2-3; 9 nucleotides match TRBD2. J lost 5 bases, V lost 5 bases, and 11 bases had no gene match. CDR1 and CDR2 (germline): MNHEY, SMNVEV (reference sequence). The CDR3 is 16 amino acids. The CDR3 is CASSTVAGEGRDTQYF. DNA of the CDR3: TGTGCCAGCAGTACCGTAGCGGGAGAAGGAAGAGATACGCAGTATTTT.

A few counts support this clonotype. The chain recombines TRBV20-1 with TRBJ2-7; D possibly corresponds to TRBD2 (5 bases). This CDR3 has 14 residues. Between the trimmed V and J ends, which lost 4 bases and 2 bases, there was a span of 15 bases. Looked up from germline, CDR1 is DFQATT and CDR2 is SNEGSKA (reference sequence). CDR3 region: CSAKRPEGAYEQYF. The CDR3 bases are TGCAGTGCTAAAAGACCTGAGGGCGCCTACGAGCAGTACTTC.

This clonotype has ten or more counts. J is TRBJ1-6 and V is TRBV6-1, with D unresolved. The CDR3 loop spans 16 amino acids. The V and J ends lost 3 bases and 0 bases respectively, with 9 bases between them. The V gene's germline CDR1 is MNHNS and CDR2 SASEGT. The CDR3 region has the DNA TGTGCCAGCAGTGACGGTGATAGCTCCTATAATTCACCCCTCCACTTT. Amino acids: CASSDGDSSYNSPLHF.

The sample holds many counts of this clonotype. The CDR3 loop is CASSLVAGTDIQYF. The CDR3, as DNA: TGCGCCAGCAGCTTGGTGGCAGGCACGGACATTCAGTACTTC. The gene calls are TRBV5-1 and TRBJ2-4; D remains unclear. The CDR3 consists of 14 residues. The V gene's germline CDR1 is SGHRS and CDR2 YFSETQ. Trimming cost V 0 bases and J 8 bases, with 12 bases left between them.

DNA for the CDR3: TGCGCCAGCAGTGATGGTGGAAATGAGCAGTTCTTC. Protein sequence: CASSDGGNEQFF. V usage is TRBV10-1 and J usage is TRBJ2-1, with D unresolved. This CDR3 contains 12 residues. With 3 bases removed from V and 7 bases from J, the gap between germline ends came to 7 bases. The germline V gene encodes CDR1 WNHNN and CDR2 SYGVQD (reference sequence).